Below are 19 T cell receptor beta chains sequenced from a single sample in a study of blood T cell repertoires in COVID-19. Libraries were prepared by immunoSEQ multiplex PCR; TCRdb keeps only in-frame clonotypes and omits some of them. The sample yields 200,000 to 300,000 clones, roughly 89% seen once. Sequencing was done on a sample of PBMCs or T cells enriched from blood (not recorded which). These receptors were taken from a woman in her 30s who had recovered from COVID-19.

This clone was seen more than once but under ten times. CDR3 DNA sequence: TGTGCCAGCAGTGACAGCTACACTGAAGCTTTCTTT. This sequence encodes CASSDSYTEAFF. The chain joins TRBV27 to TRBJ1-1, with TRBD1 as a possible D gene (5 bases). With 5 bases removed from V and 3 bases from J, the gap between germline ends came to 7 bases. Germline V gene lookup returns CDR1 MNHEY and CDR2 SMNVEV (reference sequence). This CDR3 has 12 amino acids.

The chain combines TRBV11-3 with TRBJ2-7; no firm D call. CDR3 length: 13 amino acids. V dropped 4 bases and J dropped 3 bases, with 10 bases sitting between them. Germline values: CDR1 SGHNT, CDR2 YENEEA. CDR3 nucleotide sequence: TGTGCCAGCAGCTCCCGGTTCGGCTACGAGCAGTACTTC. This gives the protein CASSSRFGYEQYF.

The chain's CDR3 is CASSPLGTRSSYNEQFF. In DNA form, the CDR3 reads TGTGCCAGCAGTCCTCTGGGGACTAGAAGCTCCTACAATGAGCAGTTCTTC. This chain joins TRBV27 and TRBJ2-1; 8 bases match TRBD2. Germline lookup yields CDR1 MNHEY and CDR2 SMNVEV (reference sequence). After removal of 5 bases from V and 0 bases from J, the junction contained 9 bases not matched to a gene. The CDR3 is 17 residues long.

The CDR3 nucleotides read TGTGCCAGCAGCTTAGTGACAGCGGGAAGGTCCTATGAGCAGTTCTTC. It encodes CASSLVTAGRSYEQFF. The rearrangement joins TRBV7-2 to TRBJ2-1; TRBD2 matches at 7 bases. There are 16 residues in the CDR3. Unmatched junction bases numbered 11, after V lost 1 base and J lost 8 bases. Per the germline V gene, CDR1 is SGHTA and CDR2 is FQGNSA. The full variable domain, its missing parts supplied by reference TRBV7-2 and TRBJ2-1, is GAGVSQSPSNKVTEKGKDVELRCDPISGHTALYWYRQSLGQGLEFLIYFQGNSAPDKSGLPSDRFSAERTGGSVSTLTIQRTQQEDSAVYLCASSLVTAGRSYEQFFGPGTRLTVL.

This chain connects TRBV27 to TRBJ1-1, with 9 bases lining up with TRBD1. The V gene end was trimmed by 6 bases and the J gene end by 2 bases; junction bases not matched to a gene: 10. The CDR3 is 16 amino acids. The germline CDR1 and CDR2 sequences are MNHEY and SMNVEV (reference sequence). The CDR3: CASSSDWTGANTEAFF. CDR3 DNA sequence: TGTGCCAGCAGCTCGGATTGGACAGGGGCCAACACTGAAGCTTTCTTT.

This clone came up once. V and J are TRBV27 and TRBJ1-2, with D possibly matching TRBD1 (5 bases). CDR3 length: 15 residues. Germline CDR1 reads MNHEY; CDR2 reads SMNVEV (reference sequence). V shed 3 bases and J shed 8 bases, with 19 bases lying between them. CDR3 protein: CASSFWGSEEGGYTF. DNA for the CDR3: TGTGCCAGCAGTTTTTGGGGCTCGGAAGAAGGGGGCTACACCTTC.

J is TRBJ2-3 and V is TRBV29-1, with D tentatively TRBD2 (5 bases). Per the germline V gene, CDR1 is SQVTM and CDR2 is ANQGSEA. With 1 base removed from V and 0 bases from J, the gap between germline ends came to 11 bases. The CDR3 is 15 amino acids. The CDR3 nucleotides are TGCAGCGTTGAAGGGACTCCGACTAGCACAGATACGCAGTATTTT. Protein: CSVEGTPTSTDTQYF.

V and J are TRBV27 and TRBJ2-2; D might be TRBD1 (6 bases). The CDR3 extends over 14 amino acids. With 5 bases removed from V and 5 bases from J, the gap between germline ends came to 12 bases. Per germline, CDR1 MNHEY and CDR2 SMNVEV (reference sequence). The chain's CDR3 is CASSHRTETGELFF. CDR3 DNA sequence: TGTGCCAGCAGTCACAGGACAGAGACCGGGGAGCTGTTTTTT.

This rearrangement joins TRBV20-1 to TRBJ2-6; D gene ambiguous. The CDR3 sequence is 14 residues long. The V gene lost 3 bases and the J gene lost 0 bases, with 6 bases spanning the gap. The germline V gene encodes CDR1 DFQATT and CDR2 SNEGSKA (reference sequence). The DNA for the CDR3 is TGCAGTGCTAGTCAGTTCTCTGGGGCCAACGTCCTGACTTTC. It specifies CSASQFSGANVLTF.

The chain joins TRBV29-1 to TRBJ2-2, with TRBD1 identical over 8 bases. The CDR3 runs to 14 residues. CDR1 SQVTM and CDR2 ANQGSEA come from the germline V gene. Trimming cost V 4 bases and J 4 bases; bases outside gene matches: 5. CDR3 DNA: TGCAGCGTTGGGCCAGGGGGCGGCACCGGGGAGCTGTTTTTT. This sequence encodes CSVGPGGGTGELFF.

The J gene is TRBJ1-2, the V gene TRBV27, with TRBD1 matching over 7 bases. Trimming took 4 bases from V and 4 from J; bases not matched to a gene: 9. Germline V lookup: CDR1 MNHEY, CDR2 SMNVEV (reference sequence). CDR3 length equals 15 residues. The chain's CDR3 is CASSSKTGFVYGYTF. The DNA for the CDR3 is TGTGCCAGCAGTTCAAAGACAGGGTTCGTCTATGGCTACACCTTC.

The V gene is TRBV20-1, the J gene TRBJ1-5; 9 nucleotides align to TRBD1. Per germline, CDR1 DFQATT and CDR2 SNEGSKA (reference sequence). V gave up 3 bases and J gave up 2 bases; unmatched junction bases: 8. The CDR3 contains 16 residues. The CDR3 protein is CSASGSRQGGNQPQHF. The CDR3 DNA reads as TGCAGTGCTAGTGGGTCGAGACAGGGGGGCAATCAGCCCCAGCATTTT.

V and J are TRBV27 and TRBJ2-1, with D uncertain. Per germline, CDR1 MNHEY and CDR2 SMNVEV (reference sequence). The V and J ends lost 4 bases and 1 base respectively, with 8 bases between them. This CDR3 is built from 14 residues. The CDR3: CASSSQRSYNEQFF. In nucleotides, the CDR3 is TGTGCCAGCAGTTCCCAGAGGTCCTACAATGAGCAGTTCTTC.

This chain joins TRBV12-3 or TRBV12-4 and TRBJ1-5; D is unresolved. CDR3 length: 12 residues. V was pared by 7 bases and J by 0 bases, with 4 bases between. In nucleotides, the CDR3 is TGTGCCAGCACGGGTAGCAATCAGCCCCAGCATTTT. Protein product: CASTGSNQPQHF.

The chain is built from TRBV10-3 and TRBJ2-2; 7 bases map to TRBD2. The germline gives CDR1 ENHRY, CDR2 SYGVKD. The CDR3 is 16 amino acids. V shed 4 bases, J shed 2 bases, and the junction held 7 bases outside the gene matches. Here the CDR3 reads CAISGRTRPNTGELFF. CDR3 DNA sequence: TGTGCCATCAGTGGAAGGACTAGGCCTAACACCGGGGAGCTGTTTTTT.

The chain is built from TRBV4-1 and TRBJ1-1; TRBD1 aligns across 7 bases. From germline, CDR1 is MGHRA and CDR2 YSYEKL. After removal of 4 bases from V and 6 bases from J, the junction contained 2 bases not matched to a gene. There are 12 residues in the CDR3. The CDR3 sequence: CASSPQGAEAFF. The CDR3 nucleotides read TGCGCCAGCAGCCCGCAGGGGGCTGAAGCTTTCTTT.

This clone occurred once. The genes are TRBV5-6 and TRBJ2-1; 12 positions agree with TRBD2. CDR3 size: 17 residues. J lost 2 bases, V lost 3 bases, and 6 bases had no gene match. Germline V gene sequence: CDR1 SGHDT, CDR2 YYEEEE. CDR3 protein: CASSSLAGGTTYNEQFF. In nucleotides, the CDR3 is TGTGCCAGCAGCTCGCTAGCGGGAGGGACGACCTACAATGAGCAGTTCTTC.

V is TRBV9 and J is TRBJ1-4; D call uncertain. The germline gives CDR1 SGDLS, CDR2 YYNGEE. There are 14 residues in the CDR3. Trimming shortened V by 0 bases and J by 11 bases, and 14 bases separated the two germline ends. The CDR3 is CASSVDGPRDKLFF. The DNA for the CDR3 is TGTGCCAGCAGCGTAGATGGGCCCCGGGATAAACTGTTTTTT.

This rearrangement joins TRBV30 to TRBJ2-3; TRBD1 aligns across 9 bases. The V gene's germline CDR1 is GTSNPN and CDR2 SVGIG (reference sequence). With V trimmed by 2 bases and J by 0 bases, 3 bases remained unmatched. The CDR3 is made up of 15 amino acids. This chain's CDR3 is CAWSPTGGSTDTQYF. In DNA, the CDR3 is TGTGCCTGGAGTCCGACAGGGGGGAGCACAGATACGCAGTATTTT.